This is a list of T cell receptor beta chains from one sample in a study of blood T cell repertoires in COVID-19. Here immunoSEQ multiplex PCR was the method, and the copy in TCRdb shows in-frame clones only, minus some. This table has tens of thousands of clones, just under 85% appearing once. Material: peripheral blood. Receptor source: a human donor with acute or convalescent COVID-19. The donor label of this sample is uncertain. CDR3s include the opening cysteine and the closing phenylalanine or tryptophan. D genes are given only for firm matches. The size of a clone is reported for some rows only, either as once, few or many, or as a class for expanded clones.

j_call d_call v_call clone_size cdr3_aa cdr3_nt
TRBJ1-1 - TRBV6-5 - CASSYPESTEAFF TGTGCCAGCAGTTACCCCGAGAGCACTGAAGCTTTCTTT
TRBJ2-1 - TRBV18 - CASSPVTASNEQFF TGTGCCAGCTCACCAGTGACAGCATCGAATGAGCAGTTCTTC
TRBJ1-2 - TRBV13 - CASSLVGRPYGYTF TGTGCCAGCAGCTTAGTGGGGAGGCCCTATGGCTACACCTTC
TRBJ1-5 - TRBV6-5 - CASSRQENQPQHF TGTGCCAGCAGCCGACAGGAGAATCAGCCCCAGCATTTT
TRBJ2-7 TRBD1 TRBV14 - CASSQGDRITYEQYF TGTGCCAGCAGCCAAGGGGACAGGATAACCTACGAGCAGTACTTC
TRBJ1-3 - TRBV9 - CASSGQAGAGNTIYF TGTGCCAGCAGCGGACAGGCAGGGGCCGGAAACACCATATATTTT
TRBJ2-5 - TRBV30 - CAWGTNQETQYF TGTGCCTGGGGTACTAACCAAGAGACCCAGTACTTC
TRBJ1-2 TRBD1 TRBV18 - CASSLGTGALYGYTF TGTGCCAGCTCCCTCGGGACAGGGGCCCTATATGGCTACACCTTC
TRBJ2-1 TRBD2 TRBV9 - CASSSLAGVNNEQFF TGTGCCAGCAGTTCACTAGCGGGAGTGAACAATGAGCAGTTCTTC
TRBJ2-1 - TRBV6-5 once CASSYAEGSNEQFF TGTGCCAGCAGTTACGCGGAGGGCAGCAATGAGCAGTTCTTC
TRBJ2-2 TRBD1 TRBV18 - CASSHTSPGQGAGELFF TGTGCCAGCTCACACACCTCACCGGGACAGGGGGCCGGGGAGCTGTTTTTT
TRBJ2-1 - TRBV5-6 - CASSFLAKTLYNEQFF TGTGCCAGCAGCTTCCTAGCGAAAACCTTATACAATGAGCAGTTCTTC
TRBJ2-5 TRBD2 TRBV4-1 once CASSQETSGRAGETQYF TGCGCCAGCAGCCAAGAAACTAGCGGGAGGGCCGGAGAGACCCAGTACTTC
TRBJ1-2 - TRBV6-1 few CASSERQGGPYGYTF TGTGCCAGCAGTGAAAGGCAGGGAGGGCCCTATGGCTACACCTTC
TRBJ2-1 TRBD1 TRBV4-3 - CASSLDRGGDEQFF TGCGCCAGCAGCCTGGACAGGGGTGGGGATGAGCAGTTCTTC
TRBJ2-5 - TRBV12-3/TRBV12-4 - CASSQTSKETQYF TGTGCCAGCAGCCAGACTAGTAAAGAGACCCAGTACTTC
TRBJ2-5 - TRBV7-2 - CASSTPLGQREETQYF TGTGCCAGCAGCACACCCCTCGGACAAAGAGAAGAGACCCAGTACTTC
TRBJ1-1 - TRBV28 once CASRESGGGNTEAFF TGTGCCAGCAGAGAGTCGGGAGGAGGGAACACTGAAGCTTTCTTT
TRBJ1-2 TRBD1 TRBV14 - CASSSTGGPYYGYTF TGTGCCAGCAGCTCAACAGGGGGTCCCTACTATGGCTACACCTTC